This T cell receptor beta chain was captured by sequencing in a study of blood T cell repertoires in COVID-19. How the authors handled the data: By means of reference gene primer amplification, nucleated cell counts were estimated. The data were produced by immunoSEQ multiplex PCR, yet TCRdb's version contains in-frame clones alone and is incomplete. That table furnishes V, J and clone size, whereas the DNA furnished D and trimming. The sample includes approximately 46,000 clones, around 90% of them seen just once. V dropped 0 bases and J dropped 2; count of bases not matched to a gene: 4. The CDR3 extends over 16 amino acids. Per the germline V gene, CDR1 is SGHNT and CDR2 is YYREEE (reference sequence).

The chain combines TRBV5-4 with TRBJ2-1; 8 bases are shared with TRBD2. Sequenced input: peripheral blood. This sequence was found in a man aged 65-85 years with active COVID-19. The CDR3 DNA is TGTGCCAGCAGCTTGGCAACTAGCGGAACCTACAATGAGCAGTTCTTC. Translation gives CASSLATSGTYNEQFF.